Listed below are T cell receptor beta chains from one sample, sequenced in a study of identical twins. TCRdb re-called the 5' RACE reads through MiXCR, storing one row per CDR3 protein. The sample yields hundreds of thousands of distinct CDR3 sequences, more than 9% seen once. These data also featured in a second study, about yellow fever vaccine responses in identical twins.

The source material was CD8+ T cells sorted from blood. Receptor source: a young woman in good health. Each CDR3 is given with its conserved first and last residue. D genes are given only for firm matches. Some rows mark clone size as missing; the rest say once, few, many or name a class of expanded clone.

j_gene,d_gene,len,abundance,v_gene,CDR3aa,CDR3nt
TRBJ2-6,NA,16,few,TRBV4-2,CASSQDLNSGANVLTF,TGTGCCAGCAGCCAAGATTTGAACTCTGGGGCCAACGTCCTGACTTTC
TRBJ2-7,NA,15,many,TRBV5-5,CASSPEDSTTYEQYF,TGTGCCAGCAGCCCGGAGGACAGTACTACCTACGAGCAGTACTTC
TRBJ2-7,NA,15,NA,TRBV3-1,CASSQDDGSSYEQYF,TGTGCCAGCAGCCAAGACGACGGGAGCTCCTACGAGCAGTACTTC
TRBJ2-5,NA,14,few,TRBV20-1,CSVLQGLRGETQYF,TGCAGTGTCCTACAGGGTTTGAGGGGAGAGACCCAGTACTTC
TRBJ2-7,NA,16,NA,TRBV20-1,CSARDGVAESSYEQYF,TGCAGTGCTAGAGATGGGGTCGCGGAGAGCTCCTACGAGCAGTACTTC
TRBJ2-7,NA,15,many,TRBV6-2/TRBV6-3,CASSYSADSSYEQYF,TGTGCCAGCAGTTACTCAGCGGACAGCTCCTACGAGCAGTACTTC
TRBJ2-3,TRBD2,16,many,TRBV2,CASIQLAGEGTDTQYF,TGTGCCAGCATCCAACTAGCGGGAGAAGGCACAGATACGCAGTATTTT
TRBJ1-1,TRBD1,12,few,TRBV20-1,CSAPTGRTEVFF,TGCAGTGCTCCGACAGGGCGGACTGAAGTTTTCTTT
TRBJ2-7,NA,13,NA,TRBV2,CASRGDLTGEQYF,TGTGCCAGCAGAGGGGACCTAACGGGGGAGCAGTACTTC
TRBJ2-7,NA,13,NA,TRBV20-1,CSASADPSYEQYF,TGCAGTGCTAGCGCGGATCCCTCCTACGAGCAGTACTTC
TRBJ2-2,NA,12,few,TRBV12-3/TRBV12-4,CASKLEGGELFF,TGTGCCAGCAAATTGGAAGGCGGGGAGCTGTTTTTT
TRBJ2-1,TRBD2,14,few,TRBV15,CATSLRGTHNEQFF,TGTGCCACCAGCTTGCGGGGGACCCACAATGAGCAGTTCTTC
TRBJ2-7,NA,13,few,TRBV7-6,CASSLETRDEQYF,TGTGCCAGCAGCTTAGAGACTAGGGACGAGCAGTACTTC
TRBJ2-3,NA,15,many,TRBV12-3/TRBV12-4,CASTEIERTPDTQYF,TGTGCCAGCACTGAGATAGAGCGGACCCCAGATACGCAGTATTTT
TRBJ1-1,NA,12,many,TRBV9,CASSVGDTEAFF,TGTGCCAGCAGCGTAGGTGACACTGAAGCTTTCTTT
TRBJ2-7,NA,11,few,TRBV28,CASMEFYEQYF,TGTGCCAGCATGGAGTTTTACGAGCAGTACTTC
TRBJ2-1,TRBD1,14,NA,TRBV12-3/TRBV12-4,CASRTGTVYNEQFF,TGTGCCAGCAGGACCGGGACAGTTTACAATGAGCAGTTCTTC
TRBJ2-7,TRBD1,13,NA,TRBV2,CARGLDRGYEQYF,TGTGCCAGAGGACTGGACAGGGGATACGAGCAGTACTTC
TRBJ2-3,TRBD2,15,NA,TRBV12-5,CASGFPAGAPDTQYF,TGTGCTAGTGGTTTCCCAGCGGGAGCCCCAGATACGCAGTATTTT
TRBJ2-5,TRBD1,12,NA,TRBV27,CATSRQGETQYF,TGTGCCACCAGCCGACAGGGAGAGACCCAGTACTTC
TRBJ1-1,TRBD1,18,NA,TRBV28,CASSLGTGTGGRITEAFF,TGTGCCAGCAGTTTGGGCACCGGGACAGGGGGCCGGATTACTGAAGCTTTCTTT
TRBJ1-4,TRBD1,15,few,TRBV6-1,CASRATGGGNEKLFF,TGTGCCAGCAGGGCGACAGGGGGCGGGAATGAAAAACTGTTTTTT
TRBJ2-3,TRBD1,15,NA,TRBV3-1,CASSLQDRSTDTQYF,TGTGCCAGCAGCCTACAGGACAGGAGCACAGATACGCAGTATTTT
TRBJ2-2,TRBD1,16,few,TRBV4-1,CASSLRDRDVAGELFF,TGCGCCAGCAGCCTCCGGGACAGGGACGTAGCCGGGGAGCTGTTTTTT
TRBJ2-1,TRBD2,16,few,TRBV2,CASSRGSSGNYNEQFF,TGTGCCAGCAGTCGGGGGTCTAGCGGAAACTACAATGAGCAGTTCTTC
TRBJ1-3,NA,15,many,TRBV2,CASSEGKGSGNTIYF,TGTGCCAGCAGTGAAGGGAAGGGCTCTGGAAACACCATATATTTT
TRBJ1-1,NA,15,few,TRBV11-2,CASSVGWAGELEAFF,TGTGCCAGCAGCGTGGGGTGGGCGGGAGAACTTGAAGCTTTCTTT
TRBJ2-5,TRBD1,13,many,TRBV7-9,CASLSDRAETQYF,TGTGCCAGCCTTTCGGACAGGGCAGAGACCCAGTACTTC
TRBJ2-1,TRBD2,16,few,TRBV5-1,CASNPGLAGGDNEQFF,TGCGCCAGCAATCCGGGACTAGCGGGGGGCGACAATGAGCAGTTCTTC
TRBJ1-1,TRBD1,15,few,TRBV29-1,CSVAPPGQGDTEAFF,TGCAGCGTTGCGCCCCCGGGACAGGGGGACACTGAAGCTTTCTTT
TRBJ2-1,TRBD2,16,NA,TRBV7-9,CASSPVGREDYNEQFF,TGTGCCAGCAGCCCAGTTGGGCGGGAGGATTACAATGAGCAGTTCTTC
TRBJ2-1,NA,11,many,TRBV7-9,CASSLAHEQFF,TGTGCCAGCAGCTTAGCGCATGAGCAGTTCTTC
TRBJ1-6,NA,17,NA,TRBV12-3/TRBV12-4,CASSPRLALGWNSPLHF,TGTGCCAGCAGTCCACGTCTCGCCCTAGGGTGGAATTCACCCCTCCACTTT
TRBJ2-1,NA,11,NA,TRBV6-6,CASSIGNEQFF,TGTGCCAGCAGTATTGGCAATGAGCAGTTCTTC
TRBJ2-6,TRBD1,16,NA,TRBV29-1,CSVGDRGFSGANVLTF,TGCAGCGTCGGGGACAGGGGATTTTCTGGGGCCAACGTCCTGACTTTC
TRBJ2-3,TRBD2,18,few,TRBV2,CASTFSGTSGRGSDTQYF,TGTGCCAGCACTTTCTCCGGGACTAGCGGGAGAGGGTCGGATACGCAGTATTTT
TRBJ2-1,TRBD2,17,few,TRBV18,CASSPQGGSGSLHEQFF,TGTGCCAGCTCACCCCAAGGGGGGAGCGGGAGTTTACATGAGCAGTTCTTC
TRBJ2-1,TRBD2,15,many,TRBV7-2,CASSPGRASGNKQFF,TGTGCCAGCAGCCCCGGCCGGGCTAGCGGGAATAAGCAGTTCTTC
TRBJ1-1,NA,11,NA,TRBV10-2,CASSDLPEAFF,TGCGCCAGCAGCGACTTACCCGAAGCTTTCTTT
TRBJ2-3,TRBD2,15,NA,TRBV12-3/TRBV12-4,CASSSSGSGADTQYF,TGTGCCAGCAGTTCTAGCGGGAGCGGAGCAGATACGCAGTATTTT
TRBJ2-3,TRBD2,15,few,TRBV11-2,CASSRGGGGTDTQYF,TGTGCCAGCAGCCGCGGGGGGGGCGGGACAGATACGCAGTATTTT
TRBJ1-5,NA,16,few,TRBV7-9,CASSLARAGWDQPQHF,TGTGCCAGCAGCTTAGCGCGGGCAGGGTGGGATCAGCCCCAGCATTTT
TRBJ2-5,NA,15,few,TRBV20-1,CSARDRAGAWETQYF,TGCAGTGCTAGAGATCGGGCAGGGGCATGGGAGACCCAGTACTTC
TRBJ2-7,NA,15,NA,TRBV27,CASSLGYGFEYEQYF,TGTGCCAGCAGTTTAGGTTACGGGTTTGAATACGAGCAGTACTTC
TRBJ2-5,NA,13,NA,TRBV6-1,CASSPLTGETQYF,TGTGCCAGCAGTCCCCTGACTGGAGAGACCCAGTACTTC
TRBJ2-3,TRBD2,15,few,TRBV2,CASSELLAGEDTQYF,TGTGCCAGCAGTGAGTTGTTAGCGGGAGAAGATACGCAGTATTTT
TRBJ2-4,NA,12,NA,TRBV6-5,CASSSPSTIQYF,TGTGCCAGTTCTTCACCCAGTACCATTCAGTACTTC
TRBJ1-5,NA,16,few,TRBV20-1,CSARALKTPSNQPQHF,TGCAGTGCTAGAGCGTTGAAAACACCTAGCAATCAGCCCCAGCATTTT
TRBJ2-1,NA,16,many,TRBV5-1,CASSFWRTMPYNEQFF,TGCGCCAGCAGCTTTTGGAGGACTATGCCCTACAATGAGCAGTTCTTC
TRBJ2-1,TRBD2,18,few,TRBV3-1,CASSPGLAGVRYFDEQFF,TGTGCCAGCAGCCCCGGACTAGCGGGAGTACGGTACTTTGATGAGCAGTTCTTC
TRBJ2-1,NA,15,NA,TRBV7-9,CASSSGDGIFNEQFF,TGTGCCAGCAGCTCAGGGGATGGGATTTTTAATGAGCAGTTCTTC
TRBJ1-1,NA,14,few,TRBV10-2,CASTENAGLTEAFF,TGCGCCAGCACCGAGAATGCGGGGTTAACTGAAGCTTTCTTT
TRBJ2-1,NA,17,NA,TRBV24-1,CATSDLDSGSSYNEQFF,TGTGCCACCAGTGATTTGGATAGCGGTAGCTCCTACAATGAGCAGTTCTTC
TRBJ1-5,NA,15,few,TRBV7-6,CASSLGAGVEQPQHF,TGTGCCAGCAGCTTAGGGGCAGGGGTCGAACAGCCCCAGCATTTT
TRBJ2-1,TRBD2,13,NA,TRBV14,CASSQVGLDEQFF,TGTGCCAGCAGCCAAGTTGGACTAGATGAGCAGTTCTTC
TRBJ2-1,NA,17,few,TRBV7-6,CASLETPGTIVENEQFF,TGTGCCAGCCTTGAAACTCCCGGGACAATCGTGGAGAATGAGCAGTTCTTC
TRBJ2-1,NA,15,few,TRBV4-1,CASRGMDYSAGEQFF,TGCGCCAGCAGGGGGATGGACTACTCGGCAGGAGAGCAGTTCTTC
TRBJ2-5,TRBD1,14,NA,TRBV2,CASKTQGAGETQYF,TGTGCCAGCAAAACACAGGGGGCGGGGGAGACCCAGTACTTC